This T cell receptor beta chain was identified during a study of blood T cell repertoires in COVID-19. About the research overall: The United States, Italy and Spain provided the acute and convalescent COVID-19 samples. PBMCs, B-cell-depleted T cells, or T cells provided the cDNA or gDNA that made up the material.

Participants were aged about 18 to 90 years, lived in about two dozen US areas, and enrolled virtually. Allocation to cohorts depended on clinical history reported by the participants. Sequencing used immunoSEQ multiplex PCR; TCRdb keeps in-frame clones, though not all of them. This sample has hundreds of thousands of clones; 75% to 90% occur once, and the top ten carry about 4.5%. Trimming at V came to 4 bases and at J to 2 bases, leaving 9 bases not matched to a gene. This CDR3 contains 16 residues. Germline V CDR1 and CDR2: SGHRS, YFSETQ. This receptor was obtained from a woman aged 25 to 39 who had been exposed to COVID-19. The specimen sequenced was PBMCs or T cells enriched from blood (not recorded which). The chain joins TRBV5-1 to TRBJ2-3; 8 nucleotides match TRBD1. The CDR3: CASSVGTGQITDTQYF. CDR3 DNA sequence: TGCGCCAGCAGCGTCGGGACAGGTCAAATCACAGATACGCAGTATTTT.